This T cell receptor (beta chain) was captured by sequencing in a study of lymphopenia after photon versus proton radiotherapy. Study outcomes and limitations: Oligoclonal CD8+ Temra expansion after nadir drove photon patients' diversity drop. Photon-treated patients lost naive T cells and TCR diversity; proton-treated stayed stable.

Sequenced by immunoSEQ multiplex PCR; TCRdb stores in-frame clones only, minus some. The sample includes roughly 40,000 clones, about four fifths of them seen just once. Trimming removed 3 bases from V and 7 bases from J, with 15 bases in between. CDR1 and CDR2 (germline): SEHNR, FQNEAQ (reference sequence). This CDR3 region has 14 residues. This clone appeared a single time. Its cognate antigen is unknown. The chain uses TRBV7-9 and TRBJ2-5, with D possibly TRBD2 on 6 matching bases. The sample in question was peripheral blood, obtained from a patient treated with proton-based radiotherapy. This TCR derives from a woman in her seventies with pancreatic cancer. The CDR3: CASSLAGTVGTQYF. Written as DNA, the CDR3 is TGTGCCAGCAGCTTGGCCGGGACTGTGGGGACCCAGTACTTC.